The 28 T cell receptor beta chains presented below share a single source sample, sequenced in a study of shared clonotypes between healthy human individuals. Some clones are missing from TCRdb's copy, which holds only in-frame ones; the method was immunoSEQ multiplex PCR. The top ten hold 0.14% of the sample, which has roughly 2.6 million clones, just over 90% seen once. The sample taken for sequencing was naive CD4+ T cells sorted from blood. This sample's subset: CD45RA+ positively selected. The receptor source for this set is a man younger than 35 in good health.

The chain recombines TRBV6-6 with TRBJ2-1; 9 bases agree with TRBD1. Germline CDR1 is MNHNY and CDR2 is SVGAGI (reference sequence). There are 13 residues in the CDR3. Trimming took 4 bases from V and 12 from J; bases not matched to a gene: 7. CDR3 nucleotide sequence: TGTGCCAGCAGTTTCCTGGGACAGGGTTGGCAGTTCTTC. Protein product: CASSFLGQGWQFF.

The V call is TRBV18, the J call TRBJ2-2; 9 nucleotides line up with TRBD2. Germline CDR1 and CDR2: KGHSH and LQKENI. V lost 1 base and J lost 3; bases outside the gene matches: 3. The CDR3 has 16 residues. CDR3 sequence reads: CASSPRLAVDTGELFF. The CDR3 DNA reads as TGTGCCAGCTCACCACGACTAGCGGTTGACACCGGGGAGCTGTTTTTT.

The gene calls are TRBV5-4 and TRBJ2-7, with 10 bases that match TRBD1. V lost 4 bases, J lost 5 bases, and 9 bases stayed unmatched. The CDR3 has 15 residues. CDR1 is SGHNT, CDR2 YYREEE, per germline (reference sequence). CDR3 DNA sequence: TGTGCCAGCAGCAAGACTCTGACAGGGGGCGACGAGCAGTACTTC. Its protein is CASSKTLTGGDEQYF. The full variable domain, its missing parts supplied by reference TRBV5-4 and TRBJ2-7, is ETGVTQSPTHLIKTRGQQVTLRCSSQSGHNTVSWYQQALGQGPQFIFQYYREEENGRGNFPPRFSGLQFPNYSSELNVNALELDDSALYLCASSKTLTGGDEQYFGPGTRLTVT.

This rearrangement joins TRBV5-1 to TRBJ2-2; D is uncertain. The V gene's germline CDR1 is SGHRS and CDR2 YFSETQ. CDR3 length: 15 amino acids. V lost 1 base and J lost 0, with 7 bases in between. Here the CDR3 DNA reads TGCGCCAGCAGCTTGCTAGGGACGAACACCGGGGAGCTGTTTTTT. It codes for CASSLLGTNTGELFF.

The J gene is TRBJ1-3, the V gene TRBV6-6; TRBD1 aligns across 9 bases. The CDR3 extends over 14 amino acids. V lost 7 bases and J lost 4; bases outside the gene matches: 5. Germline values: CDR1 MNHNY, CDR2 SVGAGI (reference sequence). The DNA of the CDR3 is TGTGCCAGCAAACAGGGGGCGCAGGGAAACACCATATATTTT. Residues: CASKQGAQGNTIYF.

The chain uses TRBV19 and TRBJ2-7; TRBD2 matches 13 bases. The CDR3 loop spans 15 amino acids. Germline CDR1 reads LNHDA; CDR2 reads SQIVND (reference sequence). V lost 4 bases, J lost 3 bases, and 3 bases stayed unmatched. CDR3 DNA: TGTGCCAGTAGTAAAGGACTAGCGGGAGTCTACGAGCAGTACTTC. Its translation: CASSKGLAGVYEQYF.

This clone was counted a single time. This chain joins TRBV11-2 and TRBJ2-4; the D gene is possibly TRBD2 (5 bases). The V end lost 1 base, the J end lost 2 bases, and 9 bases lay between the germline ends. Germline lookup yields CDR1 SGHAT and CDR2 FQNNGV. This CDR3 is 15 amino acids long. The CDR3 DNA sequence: TGTGCCAGCAGCTTAGGACGGGGAACCAAAAACATTCAGTACTTC. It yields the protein CASSLGRGTKNIQYF.

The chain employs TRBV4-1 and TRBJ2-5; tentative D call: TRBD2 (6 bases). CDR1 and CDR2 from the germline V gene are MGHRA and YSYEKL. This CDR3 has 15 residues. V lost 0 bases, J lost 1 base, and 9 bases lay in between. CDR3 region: CASSQDGTGQETQYF. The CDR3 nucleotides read TGCGCCAGCAGCCAAGACGGGACTGGCCAAGAGACCCAGTACTTC.

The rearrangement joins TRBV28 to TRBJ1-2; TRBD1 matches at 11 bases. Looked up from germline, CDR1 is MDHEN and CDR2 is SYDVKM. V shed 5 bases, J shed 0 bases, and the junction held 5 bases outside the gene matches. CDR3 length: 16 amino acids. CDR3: CASSRDRGVPNYGYTF. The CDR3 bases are TGTGCCAGCAGTCGGGACAGGGGGGTGCCTAACTATGGCTACACCTTC.

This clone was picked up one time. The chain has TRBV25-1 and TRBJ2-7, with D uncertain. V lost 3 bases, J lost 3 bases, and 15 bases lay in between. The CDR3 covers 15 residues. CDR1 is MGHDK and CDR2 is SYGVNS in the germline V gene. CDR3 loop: CASSDRWQSHYEQYF. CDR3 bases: TGTGCCAGCAGTGATAGGTGGCAGAGTCACTACGAGCAGTACTTC.

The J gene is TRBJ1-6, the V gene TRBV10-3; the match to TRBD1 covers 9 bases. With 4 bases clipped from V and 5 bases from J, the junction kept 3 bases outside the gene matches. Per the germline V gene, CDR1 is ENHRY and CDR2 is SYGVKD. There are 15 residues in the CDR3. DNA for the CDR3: TGTGCCATCAGTGGCCGACAGGGGGATAATTCACCCCTCCACTTT. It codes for CAISGRQGDNSPLHF.

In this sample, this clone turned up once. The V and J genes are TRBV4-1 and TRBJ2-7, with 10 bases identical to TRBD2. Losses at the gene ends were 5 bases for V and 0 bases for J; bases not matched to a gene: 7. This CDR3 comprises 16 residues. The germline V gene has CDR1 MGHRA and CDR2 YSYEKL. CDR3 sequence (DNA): TGCGCCAGCAGCGCGGGGACTAGCGAGAGCTCCTACGAGCAGTACTTC. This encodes CASSAGTSESSYEQYF.

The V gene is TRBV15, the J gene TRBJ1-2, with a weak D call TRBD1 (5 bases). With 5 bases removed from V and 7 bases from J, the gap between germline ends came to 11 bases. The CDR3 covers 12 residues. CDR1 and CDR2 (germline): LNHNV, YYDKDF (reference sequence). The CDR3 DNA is TGTGCCACCAGCTATGGGGGGGGTGGCTACACCTTC. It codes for CATSYGGGGYTF.

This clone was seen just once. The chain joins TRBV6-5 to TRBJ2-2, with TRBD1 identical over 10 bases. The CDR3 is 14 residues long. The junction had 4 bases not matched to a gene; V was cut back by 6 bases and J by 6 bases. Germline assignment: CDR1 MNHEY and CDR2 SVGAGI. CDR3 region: CASRGQGYAGELFF. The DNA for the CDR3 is TGTGCCAGCAGGGGACAGGGGTACGCCGGGGAGCTGTTTTTT.

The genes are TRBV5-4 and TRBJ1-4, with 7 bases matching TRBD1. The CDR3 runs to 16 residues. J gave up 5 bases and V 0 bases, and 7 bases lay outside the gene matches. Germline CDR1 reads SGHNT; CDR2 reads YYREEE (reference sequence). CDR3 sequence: CASSLGRDRGNEKLFF. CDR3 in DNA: TGTGCCAGCAGCTTGGGGAGGGACAGAGGGAATGAAAAACTGTTTTTT.

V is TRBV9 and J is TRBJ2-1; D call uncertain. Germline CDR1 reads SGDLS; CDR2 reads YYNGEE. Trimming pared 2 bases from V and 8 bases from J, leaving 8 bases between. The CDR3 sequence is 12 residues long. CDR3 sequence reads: CASSVSSDEQFF. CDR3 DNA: TGTGCCAGCAGCGTTAGCTCGGATGAGCAGTTCTTC. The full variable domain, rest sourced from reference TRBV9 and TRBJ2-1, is DSGVTQTPKHLITATGQRVTLRCSPRSGDLSVYWYQQSLDQGLQFLIQYYNGEERAKGNILERFSAQQFPDLHSELNLSSLELGDSALYFCASSVSSDEQFFGPGTRLTVL.

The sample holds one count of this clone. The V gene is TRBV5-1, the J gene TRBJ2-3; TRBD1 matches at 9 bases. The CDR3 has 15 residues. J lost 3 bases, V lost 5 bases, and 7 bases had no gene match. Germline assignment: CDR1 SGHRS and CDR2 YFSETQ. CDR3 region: CASRLQTGGTDTQYF. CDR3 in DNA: TGCGCCAGCAGGCTCCAGACAGGGGGGACAGATACGCAGTATTTT.

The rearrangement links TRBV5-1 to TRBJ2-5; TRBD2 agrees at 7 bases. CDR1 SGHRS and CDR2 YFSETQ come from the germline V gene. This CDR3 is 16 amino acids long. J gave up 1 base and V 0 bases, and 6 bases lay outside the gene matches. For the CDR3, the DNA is TGCGCCAGCAGCTTGGCGCCGGGGGGACTCCAAGAGACCCAGTACTTC. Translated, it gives CASSLAPGGLQETQYF.

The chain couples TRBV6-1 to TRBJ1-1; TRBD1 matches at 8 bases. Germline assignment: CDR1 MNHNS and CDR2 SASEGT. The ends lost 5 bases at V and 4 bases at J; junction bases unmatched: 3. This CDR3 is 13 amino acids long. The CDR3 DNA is TGTGCCAGCAGTTCCGACAGGGGCACTGAAGCTTTCTTT. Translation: CASSSDRGTEAFF.

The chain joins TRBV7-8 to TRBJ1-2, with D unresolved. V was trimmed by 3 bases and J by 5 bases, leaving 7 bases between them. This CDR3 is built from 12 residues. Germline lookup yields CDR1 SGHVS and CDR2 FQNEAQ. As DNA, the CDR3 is TGTGCCAGCAGCTTTGGAGTATATGGCTACACCTTC. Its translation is CASSFGVYGYTF.

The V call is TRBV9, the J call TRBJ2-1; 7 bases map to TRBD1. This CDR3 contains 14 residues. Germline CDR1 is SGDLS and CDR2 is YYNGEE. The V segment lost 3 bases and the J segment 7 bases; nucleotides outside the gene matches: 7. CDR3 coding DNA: TGTGCCAGCAGCGGGGCCGGGACAGTAAATGAGCAGTTCTTC. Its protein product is CASSGAGTVNEQFF.

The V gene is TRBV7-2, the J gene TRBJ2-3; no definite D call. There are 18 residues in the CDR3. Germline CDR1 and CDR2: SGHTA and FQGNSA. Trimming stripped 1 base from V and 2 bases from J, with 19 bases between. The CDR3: CASSLVGRSLGITDTQYF. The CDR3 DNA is TGTGCCAGCAGCTTAGTGGGCAGGAGTTTGGGTATCACAGATACGCAGTATTTT.

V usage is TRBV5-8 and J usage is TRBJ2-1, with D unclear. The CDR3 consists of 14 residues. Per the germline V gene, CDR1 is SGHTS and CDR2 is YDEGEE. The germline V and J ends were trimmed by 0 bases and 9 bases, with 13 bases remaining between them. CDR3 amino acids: CASSLGQVDVEQFF. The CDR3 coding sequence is TGTGCCAGCAGCTTGGGGCAGGTTGACGTTGAGCAGTTCTTC.

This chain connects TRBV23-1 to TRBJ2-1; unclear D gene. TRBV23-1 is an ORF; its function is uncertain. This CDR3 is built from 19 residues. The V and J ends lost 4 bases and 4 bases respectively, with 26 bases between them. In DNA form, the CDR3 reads TGCGCCAGCAGTCCTAGGACGCCGGATCATGCTCACTTTTACAATGAGCAGTTCTTC. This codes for CASSPRTPDHAHFYNEQFF.

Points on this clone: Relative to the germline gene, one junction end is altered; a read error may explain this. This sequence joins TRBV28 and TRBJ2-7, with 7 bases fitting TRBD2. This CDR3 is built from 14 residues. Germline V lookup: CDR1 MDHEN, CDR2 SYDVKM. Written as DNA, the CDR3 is TGTGCCAACAGTTTTTGGGGGGGGACCTACGAGCAGTACTTC. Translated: CANSFWGGTYEQYF.

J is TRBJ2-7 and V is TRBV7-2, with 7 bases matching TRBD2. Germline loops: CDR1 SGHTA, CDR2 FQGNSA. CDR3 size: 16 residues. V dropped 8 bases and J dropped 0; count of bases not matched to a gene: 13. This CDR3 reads CASGGGTGAYSYEQYF. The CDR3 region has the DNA TGTGCCAGCGGGGGGGGAACGGGAGCTTACTCCTACGAGCAGTACTTC. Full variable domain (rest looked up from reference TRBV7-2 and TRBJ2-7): GAGVSQSPSNKVTEKGKDVELRCDPISGHTALYWYRQSLGQGLEFLIYFQGNSAPDKSGLPSDRFSAERTGGSVSTLTIQRTQQEDSAVYLCASGGGTGAYSYEQYFGPGTRLTVT.

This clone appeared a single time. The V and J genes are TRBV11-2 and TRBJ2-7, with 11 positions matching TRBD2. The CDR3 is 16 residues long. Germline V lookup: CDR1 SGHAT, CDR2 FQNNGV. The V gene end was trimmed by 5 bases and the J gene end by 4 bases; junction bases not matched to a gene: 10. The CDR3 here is CASSPLSGRAWYEQYF. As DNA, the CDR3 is TGTGCCAGCAGCCCCCTTAGCGGGAGGGCCTGGTACGAGCAGTACTTC.

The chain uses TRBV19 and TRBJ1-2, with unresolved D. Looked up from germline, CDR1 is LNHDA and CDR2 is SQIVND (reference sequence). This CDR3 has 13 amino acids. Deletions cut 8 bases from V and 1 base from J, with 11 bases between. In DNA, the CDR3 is TGTGCCAGTCACCGTCGGGGTAACTATGGCTACACCTTC. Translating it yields CASHRRGNYGYTF. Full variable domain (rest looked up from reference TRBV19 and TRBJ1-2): DGGITQSPKYLFRKEGQNVTLSCEQNLNHDAMYWYRQDPGQGLRLIYYSQIVNDFQKGDIAEGYSVSREKKESFPLTVTSAQKNPTAFYLCASHRRGNYGYTFGSGTRLTVV.